This TCR beta chain stems from a study of cytomegalovirus exposure and HLA in healthy donors. Looking at the study overall: Samples from HLA-typed donors yielded 65 million to 90 million unique TCRs in an early data release. Points from the study as a whole: An analysis was carried out later, and it reportedly showed fewer N-insertions in an Asian-associated ancestry cluster than the roughly 670-donor mean. In vitro, three CMV-associated chains proved specific for CMV antigens.

13 Jbeta primers and 60 Vbeta primers were used for the PCR. Data came from immunoSEQ multiplex PCR; TCRdb stores just in-frame clones and leaves some out. The table has about 160,000 clones, around 83% seen once. As concerns this clone: Its antigen is not identified.

Unmatched junction bases numbered 2, after V lost 0 bases and J lost 4 bases. This CDR3 comprises 15 residues. Germline CDR1 is SGHRS and CDR2 is YFSETQ. The sequenced material came from PBMCs. The source of this sequence is a man in his late teens or twenties in good health and CMV-seropositive. The chain recombines TRBV5-1 with TRBJ1-5; 9 nucleotides align to TRBD1. CDR3 nucleotide sequence: TGCGCCAGCAGCTTGGAAGGGACAGGGAATCAGCCCCAGCATTTT. Protein sequence: CASSLEGTGNQPQHF.